Many counts were recorded for the clone carrying this T cell receptor beta chain. TCR beta CDR3 regions were amplified from RNA transcripts. HTBI primers were the set used in a first-round RT-PCR of the TCR CDR3. Each CDR3 protein is one row after TCRdb ran MiXCR on the multiplex PCR reads. This repertoire shows around 530,000 distinct CDR3 sequences, about 15% found once; its top ten account for 15% to 20%. The sample belongs to a study of T cells in Graves' hyperthyroidism and ophthalmopathy. Used for diagnoses were clinical symptoms, serum thyroxine and TRAb, thyroid ultrasound and orbital computed tomography. This CDR3 spans 9 amino acids. Looked up from germline, CDR1 is DFQATT and CDR2 is SNEGSKA (reference sequence). The germline V and J ends were trimmed by 5 bases and 4 bases, with 3 bases remaining between them.

Sequencing was done on a sample of blood. This clonotype was obtained from a woman under 30 with Graves' ophthalmopathy. This chain uses TRBV20-1 with TRBJ2-7; D unclear. CDR3 sequence reads: CSAGYEQYF. In DNA, the CDR3 is TGCAGTGCTGGGTACGAGCAGTACTTC.